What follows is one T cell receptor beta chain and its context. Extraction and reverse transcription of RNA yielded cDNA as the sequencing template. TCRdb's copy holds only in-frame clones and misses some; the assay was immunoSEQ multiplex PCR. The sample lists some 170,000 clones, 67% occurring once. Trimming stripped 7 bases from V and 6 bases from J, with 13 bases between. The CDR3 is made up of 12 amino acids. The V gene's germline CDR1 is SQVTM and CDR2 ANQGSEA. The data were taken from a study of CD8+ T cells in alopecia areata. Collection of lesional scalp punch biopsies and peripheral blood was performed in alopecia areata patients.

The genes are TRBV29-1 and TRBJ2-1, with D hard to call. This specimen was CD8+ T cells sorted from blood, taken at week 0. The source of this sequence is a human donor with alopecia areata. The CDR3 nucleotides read TGCAGCGACACCGGGCGGAGCAATGAGCAGTTCTTC. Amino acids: CSDTGRSNEQFF.